The entry that follows covers one T cell receptor beta chain sequence. This CDR3 has 14 amino acids. The germline V gene encodes CDR1 SGHTS and CDR2 YDEGEE. V gave up 2 bases and J gave up 1 base, with 9 bases separating them. The method was immunoSEQ multiplex PCR; TCRdb's version includes in-frame clones alone and lacks a portion of them. The sample has some 49,000 clones, 85% seen once. These data originate in a study of OX40 agonist ivuxolimab in advanced cancers. Sequenced here: CD4+ or CD8+ T cells sorted from blood, sampled in a trial of the OX40 agonist ivuxolimab. The chain carries TRBV5-8 and TRBJ2-5, with D maybe TRBD2 (6 bases). This TCR was recovered from an adult with an advanced solid tumor such as melanoma, head and neck, liver or kidney cancer. CDR3 residues: CASSFPGAQETQYF. DNA of the CDR3: TGTGCCAGCAGCTTTCCGGGAGCCCAAGAGACCCAGTACTTC.